Below, one T cell receptor beta chain is given with its context. This sample is drawn from a study of T cell responses to AZD1222 COVID-19 vaccine. The method was immunoSEQ multiplex PCR; TCRdb's version includes in-frame clones alone and lacks a portion of them. The sample has 140,000 to 150,000 clones; approximately 90% are singletons. CDR1 and CDR2 (germline): LGHDT, YNNKEL (reference sequence). This CDR3 comprises 17 residues. The trim removed 0 bases at V and 4 bases at J, leaving 9 bases unmatched. This specimen consisted of peripheral blood, obtained on day 0 of AZD1222 vaccination. The chain combines TRBV3-1 (or the pseudogene TRBV3-2) with TRBJ2-1; 7 nucleotides match TRBD2. The clonotype originates from an adult in good health. CDR3 nucleotides: TGTGCCAGCAGCCAAGATCGGGGCGGGAGAGGATACAATGAGCAGTTCTTC. This sequence encodes CASSQDRGGRGYNEQFF.